This TCR beta chain was found in a study of blood T cell repertoires in COVID-19. Study context: Samples taken during acute and convalescent COVID-19 were collected in the United States, Italy and Spain.

Per the study methods: Estimated nucleated cell counts came from reference gene primer amplification. TCRdb keeps only in-frame clones here, not all; method: immunoSEQ multiplex PCR. V, J and clone size were drawn from that table, and D and trimming were deduced from the DNA. This sample has approximately 230,000 clones, with approximately 89% found just once. The receptor comes from a woman aged 25 to 39 with COVID-19, enrolled during active disease. The sample was peripheral blood.

This CDR3 reads CASSPENGAFF. The DNA of the CDR3 is TGTGCCAGCAGCCCAGAAAACGGGGCTTTCTTT. The V gene is TRBV28, the J gene TRBJ1-1; D is undetermined. The V end lost 6 bases, the J end lost 11 bases, and 13 bases lay between the germline ends. This CDR3 spans 11 amino acids. Germline V CDR1 and CDR2: MDHEN, SYDVKM.